This entry lists 3 T cell receptor beta chains sequenced from one sample in a study of blood T cell repertoires in COVID-19. TCRdb keeps only in-frame clones here, not all; method: immunoSEQ multiplex PCR. The repertoire holds roughly 200,000 clones, with approximately 85% as singletons. Sample: peripheral blood. The origin of the receptors is a woman aged 60-70 years with acute or convalescent COVID-19.

This chain connects TRBV27 to TRBJ1-2, with a weak D call TRBD1 (5 bases). V dropped 4 bases and J dropped 8 bases, with 23 bases sitting between them. The CDR3 consists of 16 residues. Germline loops: CDR1 MNHEY, CDR2 SMNVEV (reference sequence). The CDR3 loop reads CASSSPNLPGREGYTF. CDR3 nucleotides: TGTGCCAGCAGTTCCCCGAACCTGCCGGGGCGGGAGGGCTACACCTTC.

The chain links TRBV6-5 to TRBJ1-1, with a tentative D call TRBD1 (6 bases). The CDR3 totals 15 residues. The V and J ends lost 2 bases and 8 bases respectively, with 18 bases between them. Germline V gene sequence: CDR1 MNHEY, CDR2 SVGAGI. The CDR3 DNA reads as TGTGCCAGCAGTTACCAGAGACAGGCCGAGGAGGAAGCTTTCTTT. Its translation: CASSYQRQAEEEAFF.

The chain recombines TRBV7-9 with TRBJ2-4, with TRBD2 as a possible D gene (6 bases). V lost 8 bases and J 12 bases, leaving 20 bases between the germline ends. CDR3 length: 13 amino acids. The germline gives CDR1 SEHNR, CDR2 FQNEAQ (reference sequence). In nucleotides, the CDR3 is TGTGCCAGCTCCCCCCCATCGGAGGGGAATCAGTACTTC. This gives the protein CASSPPSEGNQYF.